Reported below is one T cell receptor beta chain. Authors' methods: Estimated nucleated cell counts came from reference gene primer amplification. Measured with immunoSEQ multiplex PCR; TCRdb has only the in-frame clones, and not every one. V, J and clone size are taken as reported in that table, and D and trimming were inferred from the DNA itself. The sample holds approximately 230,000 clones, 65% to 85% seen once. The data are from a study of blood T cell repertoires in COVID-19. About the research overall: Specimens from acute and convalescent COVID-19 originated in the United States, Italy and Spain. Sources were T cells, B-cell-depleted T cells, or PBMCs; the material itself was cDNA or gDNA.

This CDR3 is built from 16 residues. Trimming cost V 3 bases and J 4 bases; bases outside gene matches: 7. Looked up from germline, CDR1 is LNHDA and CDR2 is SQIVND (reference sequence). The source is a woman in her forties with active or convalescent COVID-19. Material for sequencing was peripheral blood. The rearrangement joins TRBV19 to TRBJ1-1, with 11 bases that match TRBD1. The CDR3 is CASSIGTGGKGTEAFF. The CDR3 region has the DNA TGTGCCAGTAGTATCGGGACAGGGGGGAAAGGCACTGAAGCTTTCTTT.